This TCR beta chain was identified in a study of response to subunit inactivated influenza vaccine. Findings of the study overall: Authors suggested each seasonal influenza vaccination recruits few new T cells.

Trimming shortened V by 5 bases and J by 0 bases, and 17 bases separated the two germline ends. This CDR3 is 17 amino acids long. CDR1 is SEHNR, CDR2 FQNEAQ, per germline (reference sequence). This clonotype was seen only a few times. Its target is unknown. TCRdb reanalysed the RT-PCR reads using MiXCR and keeps one entry per CDR3 protein. This table has 400,000 to 650,000 distinct CDR3 sequences, 6% to 9% appearing once. V is TRBV7-9 and J is TRBJ2-1; the D gene could be TRBD1 or TRBD2 (5 bases each). This sample comprised PBMCs from blood, obtained roughly 24 months after vaccination. This TCR was recovered from a man aged 45 to 75 who received an inactivated influenza vaccine. The DNA of the CDR3 is TGTGCCAGCAGCCCCCGACTACAGGTCAGCTCCTACAATGAGCAGTTCTTC. Translating it yields CASSPRLQVSSYNEQFF.